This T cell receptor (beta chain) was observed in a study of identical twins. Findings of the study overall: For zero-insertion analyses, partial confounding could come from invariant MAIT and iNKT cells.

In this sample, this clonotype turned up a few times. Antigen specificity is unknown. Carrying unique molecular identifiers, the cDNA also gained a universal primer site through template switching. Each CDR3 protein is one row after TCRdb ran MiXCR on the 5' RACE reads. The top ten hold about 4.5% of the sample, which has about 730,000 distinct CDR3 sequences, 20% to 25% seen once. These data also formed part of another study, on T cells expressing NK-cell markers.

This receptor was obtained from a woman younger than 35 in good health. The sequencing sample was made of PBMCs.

CDR3 sequence reads: CSARMPGSRNEQFF. The CDR3 DNA follows: TGCAGTGCTAGGATGCCAGGTTCGAGGAATGAGCAGTTCTTC. The V gene is TRBV20-1, the J gene TRBJ2-1; D is undetermined. The CDR3 covers 14 residues. In germline, CDR1 is DFQATT, CDR2 SNEGSKA (reference sequence). V was cut by 3 bases and J by 7 bases, with 16 bases left in between.